This is a list of T cell receptor beta chains from one sample in a study of blood T cells in healthy people across ages. TCRdb recomputed calls from the 5' RACE reads with MiXCR, one row per CDR3 protein. The repertoire holds hundreds of thousands of distinct CDR3 sequences, more than 50% seen once, with roughly 24% in the top ten. What was sequenced was blood. Receptors originate from a man aged 40-50 years in good health. Each CDR3 is given with its conserved first and last residue. Each record gives: J gene, V gene, clone size, D gene, CDR3 protein, CDR3 DNA. A D gene is named only where the DNA matches it firmly. Expanded clones are given a class, and other clones once, few, many or no size at all.

>TRBJ2-7|TRBV20-1|.|.
CSARTLYEQYF
TGCAGTGCCCGGACTCTTTACGAGCAGTACTTC
>TRBJ2-5|TRBV5-1|.|.
CASSIGDLAQETQYF
TGCGCCAGCAGCATTGGCGATCTAGCCCAAGAGACCCAGTACTTC
>TRBJ1-1|TRBV28|.|.
CASSSLSMNTEAFF
TGTGCCAGCAGTTCCCTCAGCATGAACACTGAAGCTTTCTTT
>TRBJ2-7|TRBV5-1|few|.
CASSLFIEHEQYF
TGCGCCAGCAGCTTGTTTATCGAACACGAGCAGTACTTC
>TRBJ2-1|TRBV7-2|.|TRBD1
CASTVRQGAYNEQFF
TGTGCCAGCACCGTAAGACAGGGAGCCTACAATGAGCAGTTCTTC
>TRBJ2-7|TRBV4-3|few|TRBD2
CASSLQGAGVYEQYF
TGCGCCAGCAGCCTTCAGGGAGCGGGAGTTTACGAGCAGTACTTC
>TRBJ2-3|TRBV11-3|few|TRBD2
CASSATGLASARDTQYF
TGTGCCAGCAGCGCTACGGGACTAGCATCTGCGCGCGATACGCAGTATTTT
>TRBJ2-7|TRBV15|.|TRBD1
CATSRDPGQASYEQYF
TGTGCCACCAGCAGAGATCCGGGACAGGCTTCCTACGAGCAGTACTTC
>TRBJ2-7|TRBV20-1|.|TRBD1
CSARSVSRGQGYPYEQYF
TGCAGTGCTAGGAGTGTCTCGCGGGGACAGGGGTATCCGTACGAGCAGTACTTC
>TRBJ1-2|TRBV28|.|.
CASSSLALFEGYTF
TGTGCCAGCAGTTCCCTGGCCTTGTTTGAGGGCTACACCTTC
>TRBJ2-5|TRBV7-3|few|.
CASSLGLSPQETQYF
TGTGCCAGCAGCTTAGGGCTCTCACCTCAAGAGACCCAGTACTTC
>TRBJ2-3|TRBV7-3|many|.
CASSHGRDTQYF
TGTGCCAGCAGCCACGGACGAGATACGCAGTATTTT
>TRBJ1-2|TRBV5-4|few|.
CASSHPGRPNYGYTF
TGTGCCAGCAGCCACCCGGGACGACCAAACTATGGCTACACCTTC
>TRBJ2-3|TRBV27|.|.
CATRPYHTDTQYF
TGTGCCACCCGCCCATACCATACGGATACGCAGTATTTT
>TRBJ2-2|TRBV7-9|.|.
CASSFAQGKEELFF
TGTGCCAGCAGCTTTGCTCAGGGGAAAGAGGAGCTGTTTTTT
>TRBJ2-3|TRBV29-1|few|.
CSVEDSPTDTQYF
TGCAGCGTTGAAGACTCTCCCACAGATACGCAGTATTTT
>TRBJ1-2|TRBV9|.|TRBD1
CASSVNRDRGLRNYGYTF
TGTGCCAGCAGCGTCAACCGGGACAGAGGACTGCGAAACTATGGCTACACCTTC
>TRBJ2-3|TRBV29-1|.|.
CSAALGGGRDTQYF
TGCAGCGCCGCGCTCGGTGGGGGAAGGGATACGCAGTATTTT
>TRBJ2-7|TRBV7-2|.|.
CASSLAKASEQYF
TGTGCCAGCAGCTTAGCCAAAGCTAGCGAGCAGTACTTC
>TRBJ1-2|TRBV6-6|.|.
CASSSRALNGGYTF
TGTGCCAGCAGTTCCCGGGCCCTCAACGGTGGCTACACCTTC
>TRBJ1-5|TRBV6-5|once|.
CASKSLGIDQPQHF
TGTGCCAGCAAGTCACTCGGGATCGATCAGCCCCAGCATTTT
>TRBJ2-1|TRBV7-8|.|.
CASSPGQLSYNEQFF
TGTGCCAGCAGCCCCGGACAGCTATCCTACAATGAGCAGTTCTTC
>TRBJ2-6|TRBV4-2|.|TRBD2
CASSQGLGVGDYSGANVLTF
TGTGCCAGCAGCCAAGGCCTGGGTGTCGGGGACTACTCTGGGGCCAACGTCCTGACTTTC
>TRBJ2-6|TRBV2|.|TRBD1
CASRRPGQGFSGANVLTF
TGTGCCAGCAGACGCCCGGGACAGGGTTTCTCTGGGGCCAACGTCCTGACTTTC
>TRBJ2-7|TRBV12-3/TRBV12-4|.|TRBD2
CASSPPGTMDEQYF
TGTGCCAGTAGTCCGCCTGGGACTATGGATGAGCAGTACTTC
>TRBJ1-4|TRBV29-1|.|TRBD1
CSVQTGGSEKLFF
TGCAGCGTGCAGACAGGGGGCAGTGAAAAACTGTTTTTT
>TRBJ1-2|TRBV5-4|.|.
CASSPDPSPQLAYGYTF
TGTGCCAGCAGCCCCGACCCTTCACCGCAGCTAGCCTATGGCTACACCTTC
>TRBJ1-1|TRBV5-1|.|TRBD1
CASSARGPTEAFF
TGCGCCAGCAGCGCAAGGGGGCCGACTGAAGCTTTCTTT
>TRBJ2-7|TRBV18|.|TRBD2
CASSPLAGVANEQYF
TGTGCCAGCTCACCACTAGCGGGAGTAGCCAATGAGCAGTACTTC
>TRBJ2-7|TRBV7-9|.|TRBD2
CASSPGAGVLIEQYF
TGTGCCAGCAGCCCCGGGGCGGGGGTATTGATCGAGCAGTACTTC
>TRBJ2-7|TRBV27|.|TRBD2
CASSGEGGDEQYF
TGTGCCAGCAGTGGAGAGGGAGGGGACGAGCAGTACTTC
>TRBJ2-1|TRBV27|.|TRBD2
CAIRASGLREQFF
TGTGCCATCAGGGCTAGCGGCCTACGGGAGCAGTTCTTC
>TRBJ1-5|TRBV6-2/TRBV6-3|few|TRBD1
CASSPFGQGRAGDQPQHF
TGTGCCAGCAGTCCATTTGGACAGGGTAGGGCTGGAGATCAGCCCCAGCATTTT
>TRBJ1-2|TRBV12-3/TRBV12-4|.|.
CASSLVGIPNYGYTF
TGTGCCAGCAGTTTAGTTGGTATCCCTAACTATGGCTACACCTTC
>TRBJ2-7|TRBV27|.|.
CASSSPSSHEQYF
TGTGCCAGCAGCTCCCCAAGCTCGCACGAGCAGTACTTC
>TRBJ2-1|TRBV20-1|.|TRBD2
CSARSGLALNEQFF
TGCAGTGCTAGATCTGGACTAGCTCTCAATGAGCAGTTCTTC
>TRBJ2-3|TRBV6-5|.|TRBD2
CASSHRLAGVVDTQYF
TGTGCCAGCAGTCACAGACTAGCGGGGGTTGTCGATACGCAGTATTTT
>TRBJ1-1|TRBV5-1|.|.
CASGPTGMNTEAFF
TGCGCCAGCGGACCTACAGGGATGAACACTGAAGCTTTCTTT
>TRBJ2-1|TRBV3-1|few|.
CASTRTAPNEQFF
TGTGCCAGCACCAGAACAGCTCCCAATGAGCAGTTCTTC
>TRBJ2-7|TRBV12-3/TRBV12-4|few|.
CASSFRGVGYEQYF
TGTGCCAGCAGTTTCCGGGGCGTGGGCTACGAGCAGTACTTC
>TRBJ1-5|TRBV7-2|.|.
CASSLGHLSNQPQHF
TGTGCCAGCAGCTTGGGACATTTGAGCAATCAGCCCCAGCATTTT
>TRBJ2-3|TRBV14|.|.
CASSQRRPSTDTQYF
TGTGCCAGCAGCCAAAGGCGCCCTAGCACAGATACGCAGTATTTT
>TRBJ2-1|TRBV27|few|TRBD2
CASSLRPGGPTNEQFF
TGTGCCAGCAGTTTAAGGCCGGGGGGACCCACCAATGAGCAGTTCTTC
>TRBJ2-1|TRBV24-1|.|.
CATSKQGGNEQFF
TGTGCCACCAGTAAACAGGGAGGCAATGAGCAGTTCTTC
>TRBJ1-2|TRBV6-5|.|.
CASRATGNYGYTF
TGTGCCAGCAGGGCCACAGGAAACTATGGCTACACCTTC
>TRBJ2-1|TRBV7-9|.|.
CASSPRGTGSYNEQFF
TGTGCCAGCAGCCCGAGGGGCACGGGCTCCTACAATGAGCAGTTCTTC
>TRBJ2-3|TRBV6-6|few|.
CASRGAAGRADTQYF
TGTGCCAGCAGAGGAGCTGCGGGTCGGGCAGATACGCAGTATTTT
>TRBJ2-1|TRBV28|.|.
CASSFISSRGNEQFF
TGTGCCAGCAGTTTCATAAGTTCACGAGGGAATGAGCAGTTCTTC
>TRBJ2-7|TRBV20-1|.|.
CSASRERVPYEQYF
TGCAGTGCTTCCAGGGAGAGGGTCCCCTACGAGCAGTACTTC
>TRBJ1-5|TRBV19|.|.
CASSIRTPNQPQHF
TGTGCCAGTAGTATACGGACACCGAATCAGCCCCAGCATTTT